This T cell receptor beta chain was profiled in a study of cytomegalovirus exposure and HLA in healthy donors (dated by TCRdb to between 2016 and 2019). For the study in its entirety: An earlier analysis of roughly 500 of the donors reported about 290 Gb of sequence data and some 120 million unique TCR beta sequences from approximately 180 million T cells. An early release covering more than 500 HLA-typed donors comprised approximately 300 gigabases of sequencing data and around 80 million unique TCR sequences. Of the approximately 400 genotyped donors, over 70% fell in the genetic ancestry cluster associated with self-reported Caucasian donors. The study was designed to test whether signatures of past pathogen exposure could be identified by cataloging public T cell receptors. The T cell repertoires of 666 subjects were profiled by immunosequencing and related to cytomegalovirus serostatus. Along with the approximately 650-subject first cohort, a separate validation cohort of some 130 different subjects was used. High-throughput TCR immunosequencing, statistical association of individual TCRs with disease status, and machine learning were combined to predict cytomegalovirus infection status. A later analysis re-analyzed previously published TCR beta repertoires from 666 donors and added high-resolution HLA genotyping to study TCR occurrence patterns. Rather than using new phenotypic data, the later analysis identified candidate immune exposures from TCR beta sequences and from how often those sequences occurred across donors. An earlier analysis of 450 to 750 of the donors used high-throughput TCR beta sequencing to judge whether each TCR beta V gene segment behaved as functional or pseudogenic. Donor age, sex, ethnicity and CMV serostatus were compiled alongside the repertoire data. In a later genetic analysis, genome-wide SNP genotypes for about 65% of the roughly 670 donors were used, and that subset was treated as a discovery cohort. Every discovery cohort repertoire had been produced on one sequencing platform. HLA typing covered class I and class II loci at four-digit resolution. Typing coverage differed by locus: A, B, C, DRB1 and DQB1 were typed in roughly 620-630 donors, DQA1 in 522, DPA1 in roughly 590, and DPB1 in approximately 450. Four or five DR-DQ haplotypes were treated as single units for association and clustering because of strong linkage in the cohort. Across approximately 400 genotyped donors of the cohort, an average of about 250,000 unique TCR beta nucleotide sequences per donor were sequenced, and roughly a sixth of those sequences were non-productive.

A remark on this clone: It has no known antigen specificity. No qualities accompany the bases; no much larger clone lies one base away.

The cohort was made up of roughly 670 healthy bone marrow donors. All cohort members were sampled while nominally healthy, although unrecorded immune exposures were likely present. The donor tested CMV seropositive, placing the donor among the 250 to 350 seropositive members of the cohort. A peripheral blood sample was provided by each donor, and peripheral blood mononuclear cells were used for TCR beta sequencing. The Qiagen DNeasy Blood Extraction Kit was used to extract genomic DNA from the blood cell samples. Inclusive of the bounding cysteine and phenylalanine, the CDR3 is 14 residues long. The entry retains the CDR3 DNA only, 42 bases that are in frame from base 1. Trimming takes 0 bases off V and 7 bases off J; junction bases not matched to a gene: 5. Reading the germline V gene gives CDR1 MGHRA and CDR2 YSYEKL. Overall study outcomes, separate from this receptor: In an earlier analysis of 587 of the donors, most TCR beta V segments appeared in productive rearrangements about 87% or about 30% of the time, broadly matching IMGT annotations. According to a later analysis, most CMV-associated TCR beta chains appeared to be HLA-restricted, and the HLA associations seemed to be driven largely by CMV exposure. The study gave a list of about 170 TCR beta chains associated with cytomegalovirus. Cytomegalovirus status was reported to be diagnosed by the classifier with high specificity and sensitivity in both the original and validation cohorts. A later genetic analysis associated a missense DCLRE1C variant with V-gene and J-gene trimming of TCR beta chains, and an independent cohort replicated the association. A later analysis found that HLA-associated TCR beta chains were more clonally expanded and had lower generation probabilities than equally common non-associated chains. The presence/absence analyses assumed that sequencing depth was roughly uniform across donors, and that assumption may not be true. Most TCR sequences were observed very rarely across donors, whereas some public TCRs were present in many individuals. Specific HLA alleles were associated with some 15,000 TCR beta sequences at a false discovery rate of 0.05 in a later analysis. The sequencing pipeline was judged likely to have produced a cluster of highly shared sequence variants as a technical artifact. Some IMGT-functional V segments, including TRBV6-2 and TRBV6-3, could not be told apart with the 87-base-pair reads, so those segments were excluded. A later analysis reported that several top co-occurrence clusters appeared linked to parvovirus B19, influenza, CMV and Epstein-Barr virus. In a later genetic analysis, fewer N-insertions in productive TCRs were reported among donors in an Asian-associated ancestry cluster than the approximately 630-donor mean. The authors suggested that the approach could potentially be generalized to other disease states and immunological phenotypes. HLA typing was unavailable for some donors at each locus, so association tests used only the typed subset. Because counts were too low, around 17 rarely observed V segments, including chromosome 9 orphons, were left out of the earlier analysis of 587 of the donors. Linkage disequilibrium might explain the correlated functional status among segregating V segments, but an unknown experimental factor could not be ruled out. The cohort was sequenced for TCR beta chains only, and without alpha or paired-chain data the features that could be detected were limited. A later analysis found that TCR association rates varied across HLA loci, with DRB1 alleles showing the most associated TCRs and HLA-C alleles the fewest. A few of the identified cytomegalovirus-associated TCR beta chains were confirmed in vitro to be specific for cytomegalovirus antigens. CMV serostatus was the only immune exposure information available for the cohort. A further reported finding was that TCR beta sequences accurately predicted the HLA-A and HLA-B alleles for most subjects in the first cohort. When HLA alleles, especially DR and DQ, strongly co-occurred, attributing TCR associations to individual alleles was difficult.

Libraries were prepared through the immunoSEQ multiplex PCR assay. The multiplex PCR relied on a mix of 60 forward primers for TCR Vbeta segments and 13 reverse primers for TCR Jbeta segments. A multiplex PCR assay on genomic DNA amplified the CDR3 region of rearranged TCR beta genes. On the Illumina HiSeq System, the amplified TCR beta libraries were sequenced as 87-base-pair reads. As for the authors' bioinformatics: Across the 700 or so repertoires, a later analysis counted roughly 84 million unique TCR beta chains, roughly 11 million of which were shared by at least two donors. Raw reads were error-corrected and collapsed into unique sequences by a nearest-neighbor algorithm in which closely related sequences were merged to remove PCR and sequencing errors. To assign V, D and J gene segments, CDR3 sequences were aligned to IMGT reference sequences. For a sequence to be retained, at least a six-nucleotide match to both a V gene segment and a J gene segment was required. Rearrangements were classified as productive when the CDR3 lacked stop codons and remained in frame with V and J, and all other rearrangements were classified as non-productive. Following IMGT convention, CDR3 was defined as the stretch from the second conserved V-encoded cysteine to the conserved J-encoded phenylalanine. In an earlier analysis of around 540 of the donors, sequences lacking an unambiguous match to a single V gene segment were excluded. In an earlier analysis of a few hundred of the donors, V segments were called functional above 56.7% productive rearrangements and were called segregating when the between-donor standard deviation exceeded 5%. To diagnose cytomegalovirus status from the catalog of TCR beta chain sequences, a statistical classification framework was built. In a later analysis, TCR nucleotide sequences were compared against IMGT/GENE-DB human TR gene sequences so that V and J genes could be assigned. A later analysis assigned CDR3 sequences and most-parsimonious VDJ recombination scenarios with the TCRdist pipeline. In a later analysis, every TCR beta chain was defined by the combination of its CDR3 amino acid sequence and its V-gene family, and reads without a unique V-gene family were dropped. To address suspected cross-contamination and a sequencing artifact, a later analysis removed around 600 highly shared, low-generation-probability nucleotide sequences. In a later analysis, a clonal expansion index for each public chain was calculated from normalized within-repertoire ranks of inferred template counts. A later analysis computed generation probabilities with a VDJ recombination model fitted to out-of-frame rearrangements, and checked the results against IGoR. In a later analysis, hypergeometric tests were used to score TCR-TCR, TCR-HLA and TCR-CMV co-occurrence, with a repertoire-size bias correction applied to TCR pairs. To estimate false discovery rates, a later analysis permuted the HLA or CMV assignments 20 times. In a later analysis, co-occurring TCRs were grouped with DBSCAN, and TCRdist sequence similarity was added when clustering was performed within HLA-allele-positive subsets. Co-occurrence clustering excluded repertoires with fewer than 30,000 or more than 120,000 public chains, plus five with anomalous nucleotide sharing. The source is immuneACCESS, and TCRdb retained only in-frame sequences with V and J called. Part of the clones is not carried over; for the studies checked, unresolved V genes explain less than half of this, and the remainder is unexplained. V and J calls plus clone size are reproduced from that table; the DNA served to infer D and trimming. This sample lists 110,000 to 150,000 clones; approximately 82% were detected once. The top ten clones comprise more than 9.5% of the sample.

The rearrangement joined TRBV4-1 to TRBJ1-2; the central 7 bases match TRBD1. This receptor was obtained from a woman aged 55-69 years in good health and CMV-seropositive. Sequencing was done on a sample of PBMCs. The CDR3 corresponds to CASSQDRQGGGYTF. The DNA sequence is TGCGCCAGCAGCCAAGATCGACAGGGTGGTGGCTACACCTTC.